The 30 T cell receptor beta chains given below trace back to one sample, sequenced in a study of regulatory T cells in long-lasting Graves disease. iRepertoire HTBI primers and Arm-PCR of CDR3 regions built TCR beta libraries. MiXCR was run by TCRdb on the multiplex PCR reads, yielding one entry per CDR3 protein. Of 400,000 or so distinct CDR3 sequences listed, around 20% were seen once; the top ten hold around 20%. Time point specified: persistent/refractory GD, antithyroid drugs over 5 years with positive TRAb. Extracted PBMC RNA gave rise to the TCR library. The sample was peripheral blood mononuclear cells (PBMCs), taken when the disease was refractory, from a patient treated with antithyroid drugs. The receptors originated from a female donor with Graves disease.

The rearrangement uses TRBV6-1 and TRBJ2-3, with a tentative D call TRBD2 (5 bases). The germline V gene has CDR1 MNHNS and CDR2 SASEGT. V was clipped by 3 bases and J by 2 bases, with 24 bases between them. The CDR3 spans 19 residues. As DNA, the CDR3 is TGTGCCAGCAGTGAGGAGCCGAGCGGCGGTCCCCTCATCACAGATACGCAGTATTTT. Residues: CASSEEPSGGPLITDTQYF.

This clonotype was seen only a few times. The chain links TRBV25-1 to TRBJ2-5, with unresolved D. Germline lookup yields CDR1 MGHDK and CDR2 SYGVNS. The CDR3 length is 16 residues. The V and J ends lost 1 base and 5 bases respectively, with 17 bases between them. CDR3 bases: TGTGCCAGCAGTGAATTCCATGGGTCGATTGCGGAGACCCAGTACTTC. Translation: CASSEFHGSIAETQYF.

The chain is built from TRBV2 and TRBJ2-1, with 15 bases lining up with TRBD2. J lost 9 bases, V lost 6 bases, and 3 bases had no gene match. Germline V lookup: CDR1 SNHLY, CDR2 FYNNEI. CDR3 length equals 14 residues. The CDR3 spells CASRPGLAGGEQFF. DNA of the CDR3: TGTGCCAGCAGGCCGGGACTAGCGGGAGGTGAGCAGTTCTTC.

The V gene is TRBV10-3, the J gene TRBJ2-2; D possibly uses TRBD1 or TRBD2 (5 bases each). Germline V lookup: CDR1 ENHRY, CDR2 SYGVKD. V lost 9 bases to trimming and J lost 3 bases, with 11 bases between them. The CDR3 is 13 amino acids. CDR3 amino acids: CAMGEWDTGELFF. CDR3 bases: TGTGCCATGGGGGAATGGGACACCGGGGAGCTGTTTTTT.

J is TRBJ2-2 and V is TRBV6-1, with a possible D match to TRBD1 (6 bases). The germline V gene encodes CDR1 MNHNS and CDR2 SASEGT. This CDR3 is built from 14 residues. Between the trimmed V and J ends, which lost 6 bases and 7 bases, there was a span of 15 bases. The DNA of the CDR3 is TGTGCCAGCAGCCCCGTCCAGGGGTTCGGGGAGCTGTTTTTT. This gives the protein CASSPVQGFGELFF.

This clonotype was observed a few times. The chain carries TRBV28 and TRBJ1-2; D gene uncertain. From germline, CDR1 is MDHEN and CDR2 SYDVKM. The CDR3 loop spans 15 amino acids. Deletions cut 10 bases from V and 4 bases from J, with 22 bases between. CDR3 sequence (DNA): TGTGCCATCCGTGCGCGGTTCCGATACGCCTATGGCTACACCTTC. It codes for CAIRARFRYAYGYTF.

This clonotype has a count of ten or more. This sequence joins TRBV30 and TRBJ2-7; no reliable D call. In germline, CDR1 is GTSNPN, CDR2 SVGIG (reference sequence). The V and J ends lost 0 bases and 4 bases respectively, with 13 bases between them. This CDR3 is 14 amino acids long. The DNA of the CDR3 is TGTGCCTGGAGTGTGAACAGCTTCGTATACGAGCAGTACTTC. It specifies CAWSVNSFVYEQYF.

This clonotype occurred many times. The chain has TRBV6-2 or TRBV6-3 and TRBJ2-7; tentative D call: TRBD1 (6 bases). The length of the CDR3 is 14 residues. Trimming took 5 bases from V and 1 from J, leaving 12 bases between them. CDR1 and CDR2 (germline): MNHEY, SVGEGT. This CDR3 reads CASSPTQGSYEQYF. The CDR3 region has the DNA TGTGCCAGCAGTCCCACACAGGGTTCCTACGAGCAGTACTTC.

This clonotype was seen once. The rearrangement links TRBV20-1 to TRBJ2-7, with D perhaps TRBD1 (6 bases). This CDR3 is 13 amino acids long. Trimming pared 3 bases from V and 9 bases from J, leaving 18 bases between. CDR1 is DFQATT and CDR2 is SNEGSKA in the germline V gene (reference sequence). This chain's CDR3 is CSARVGALGPQYF. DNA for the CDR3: TGCAGTGCTAGGGTGGGGGCGCTTGGACCGCAGTACTTC.

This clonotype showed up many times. CDR3 DNA sequence: TGTGCCAGCAGCCAGACCATAGCGGGCCCCTACGAGCAGTACTTC. Its protein is CASSQTIAGPYEQYF. V usage is TRBV7-2 and J usage is TRBJ2-7; 7 bases align to TRBD2. The CDR3 loop spans 15 amino acids. Germline V gene sequence: CDR1 SGHTA, CDR2 FQGNSA. V was pared by 5 bases and J by 2 bases, with 9 bases of the junction left unmatched.

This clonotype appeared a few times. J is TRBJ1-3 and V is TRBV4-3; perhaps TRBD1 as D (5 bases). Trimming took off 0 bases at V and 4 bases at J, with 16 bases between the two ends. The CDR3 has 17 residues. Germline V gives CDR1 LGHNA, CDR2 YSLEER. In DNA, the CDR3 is TGCGCCAGCAGCCAAGATAGGCAGTTGGGACCGGGAAACACCATATATTTT. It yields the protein CASSQDRQLGPGNTIYF.

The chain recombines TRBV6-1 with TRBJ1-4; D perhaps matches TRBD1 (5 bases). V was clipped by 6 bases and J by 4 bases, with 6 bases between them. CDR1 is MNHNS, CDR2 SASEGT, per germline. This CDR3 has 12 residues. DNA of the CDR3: TGTGCCAGCAGGACAGATAATGAAAAACTGTTTTTT. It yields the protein CASRTDNEKLFF.

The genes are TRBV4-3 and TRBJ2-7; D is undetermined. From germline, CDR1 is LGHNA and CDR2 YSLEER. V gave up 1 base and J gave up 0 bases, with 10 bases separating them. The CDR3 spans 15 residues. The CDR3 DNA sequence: TGCGCCAGCAGCCAAGGGGCAGTAAGCTCCTACGAGCAGTACTTC. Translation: CASSQGAVSSYEQYF.

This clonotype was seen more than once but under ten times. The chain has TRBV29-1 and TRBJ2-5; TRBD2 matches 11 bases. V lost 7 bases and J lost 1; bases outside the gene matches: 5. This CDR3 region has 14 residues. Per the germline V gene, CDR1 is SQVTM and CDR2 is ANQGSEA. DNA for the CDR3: TGCAGCGCAACTAGCGGGAGTTTCCAAGAGACCCAGTACTTC. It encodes CSATSGSFQETQYF.

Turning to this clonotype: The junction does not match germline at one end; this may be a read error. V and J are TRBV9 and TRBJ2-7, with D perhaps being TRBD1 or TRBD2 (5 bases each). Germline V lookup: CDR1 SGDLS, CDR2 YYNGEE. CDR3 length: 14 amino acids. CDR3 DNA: TGTGCCAGCAGCGTCGGGACGCCTGCCTACGAGCAGCACTTC. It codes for CASSVGTPAYEQHF.

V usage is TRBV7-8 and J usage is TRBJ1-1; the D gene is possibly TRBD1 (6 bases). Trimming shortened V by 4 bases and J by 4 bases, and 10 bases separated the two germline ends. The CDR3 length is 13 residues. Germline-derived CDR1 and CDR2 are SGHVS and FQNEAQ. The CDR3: CASSSTRGTEAFF. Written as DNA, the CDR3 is TGTGCCAGCAGCTCGACCAGGGGCACTGAAGCTTTCTTT.

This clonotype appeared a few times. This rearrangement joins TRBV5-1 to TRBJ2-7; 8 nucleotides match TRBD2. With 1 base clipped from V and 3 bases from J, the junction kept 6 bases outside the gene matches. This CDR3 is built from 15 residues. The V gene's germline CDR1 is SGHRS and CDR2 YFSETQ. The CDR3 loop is CASSLRTSPDYEQYF. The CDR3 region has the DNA TGCGCCAGCAGCTTGAGGACTAGCCCAGACTACGAGCAGTACTTC. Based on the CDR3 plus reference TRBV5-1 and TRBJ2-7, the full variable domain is KAGVTQTPRYLIKTRGQQVTLSCSPISGHRSVSWYQQTPGQGLQFLFEYFSETQRNKGNFPGRFSGRQFSNSRSEMNVSTLELGDSALYLCASSLRTSPDYEQYFGPGTRLTVT.

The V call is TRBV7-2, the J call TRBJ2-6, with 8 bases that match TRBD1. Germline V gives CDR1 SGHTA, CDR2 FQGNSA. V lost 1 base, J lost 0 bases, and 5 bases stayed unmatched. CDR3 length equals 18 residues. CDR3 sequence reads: CASSLGRGLISGANVLTF. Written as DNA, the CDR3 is TGTGCCAGCAGCTTAGGCAGGGGGCTCATCTCTGGGGCCAACGTCCTGACTTTC.

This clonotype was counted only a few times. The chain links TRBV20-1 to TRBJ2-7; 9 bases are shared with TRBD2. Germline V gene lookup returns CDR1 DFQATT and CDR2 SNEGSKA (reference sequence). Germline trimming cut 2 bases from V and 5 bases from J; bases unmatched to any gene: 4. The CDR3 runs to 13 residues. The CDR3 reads CSARLAGRNEQYF. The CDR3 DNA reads TGCAGTGCTAGACTAGCGGGAAGGAACGAGCAGTACTTC.

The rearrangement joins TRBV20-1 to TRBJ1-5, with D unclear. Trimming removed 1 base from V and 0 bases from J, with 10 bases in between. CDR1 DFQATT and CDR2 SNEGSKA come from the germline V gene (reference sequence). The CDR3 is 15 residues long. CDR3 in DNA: TGCAGTGCTAGAGTCCCCACGTCTAGCAATCAGCCCCAGCATTTT. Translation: CSARVPTSSNQPQHF.

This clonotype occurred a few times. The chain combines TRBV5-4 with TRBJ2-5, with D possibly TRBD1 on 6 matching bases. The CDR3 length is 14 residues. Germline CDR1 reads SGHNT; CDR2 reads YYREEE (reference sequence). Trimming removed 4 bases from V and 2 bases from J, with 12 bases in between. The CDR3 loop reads CASSPGTKQETQYF. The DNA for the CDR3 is TGTGCCAGCAGCCCAGGGACAAAACAAGAGACCCAGTACTTC. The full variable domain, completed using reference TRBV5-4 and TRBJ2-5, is ETGVTQSPTHLIKTRGQQVTLRCSSQSGHNTVSWYQQALGQGPQFIFQYYREEENGRGNFPPRFSGLQFPNYSSELNVNALELDDSALYLCASSPGTKQETQYFGPGTRLLVL.

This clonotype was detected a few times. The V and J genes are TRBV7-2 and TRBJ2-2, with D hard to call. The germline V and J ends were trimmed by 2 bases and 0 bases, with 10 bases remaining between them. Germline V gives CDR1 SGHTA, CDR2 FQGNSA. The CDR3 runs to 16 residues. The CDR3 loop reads CASSLMHSANTGELFF. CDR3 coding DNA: TGTGCCAGCAGCTTAATGCACAGTGCGAACACCGGGGAGCTGTTTTTT.

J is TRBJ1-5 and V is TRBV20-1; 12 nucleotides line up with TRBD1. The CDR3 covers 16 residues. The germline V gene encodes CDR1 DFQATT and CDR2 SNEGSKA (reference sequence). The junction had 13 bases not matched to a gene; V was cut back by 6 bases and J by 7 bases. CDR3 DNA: TGCAGTGCGAGGAAACCGGGACAGGGGGCTAGCCAGCCCCAGCATTTT. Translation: CSARKPGQGASQPQHF.

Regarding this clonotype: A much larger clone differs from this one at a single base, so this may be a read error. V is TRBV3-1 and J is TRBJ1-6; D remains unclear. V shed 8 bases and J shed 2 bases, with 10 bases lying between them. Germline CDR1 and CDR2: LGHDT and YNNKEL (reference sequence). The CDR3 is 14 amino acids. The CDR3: CASGNRAYNSPLHF. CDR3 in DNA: TGTGCCAGCGGGAACCGGGCCTATAATTCACCCCTCCACTTT.

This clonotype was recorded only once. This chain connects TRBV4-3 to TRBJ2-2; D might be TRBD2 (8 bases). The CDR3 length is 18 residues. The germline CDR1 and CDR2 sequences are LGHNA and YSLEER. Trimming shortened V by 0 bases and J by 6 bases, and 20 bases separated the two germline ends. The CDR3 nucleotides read TGCGCCAGCAGCCAAGATTGGGGACTAGAGAGGGGGCCCGGGGAGCTGTTTTTT. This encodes CASSQDWGLERGPGELFF.

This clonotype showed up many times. The CDR3 protein is CSAGTGNSEQYF. Written as DNA, the CDR3 is TGCAGTGCCGGGACAGGGAATAGCGAGCAGTACTTC. V and J are TRBV20-1 and TRBJ2-7; the match to TRBD1 covers 9 bases. Looked up from germline, CDR1 is DFQATT and CDR2 is SNEGSKA (reference sequence). The CDR3 has 12 amino acids. Trimming removed 6 bases from V and 6 bases from J; junction bases left unmatched: 6.

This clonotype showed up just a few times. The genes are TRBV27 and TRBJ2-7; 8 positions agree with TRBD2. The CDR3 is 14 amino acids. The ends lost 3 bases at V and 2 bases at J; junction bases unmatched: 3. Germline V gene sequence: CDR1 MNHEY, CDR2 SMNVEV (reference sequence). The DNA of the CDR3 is TGTGCCAGCAGTTTTCAAGCGGGAGCCTACGAGCAGTACTTC. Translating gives CASSFQAGAYEQYF.

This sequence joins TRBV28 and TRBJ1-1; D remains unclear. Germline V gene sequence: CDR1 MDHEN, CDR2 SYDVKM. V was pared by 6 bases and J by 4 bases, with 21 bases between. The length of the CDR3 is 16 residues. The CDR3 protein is CASRSRAPDHSTEAFF. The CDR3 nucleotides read TGTGCCAGCAGGTCCCGGGCACCCGATCATAGCACTGAAGCTTTCTTT.

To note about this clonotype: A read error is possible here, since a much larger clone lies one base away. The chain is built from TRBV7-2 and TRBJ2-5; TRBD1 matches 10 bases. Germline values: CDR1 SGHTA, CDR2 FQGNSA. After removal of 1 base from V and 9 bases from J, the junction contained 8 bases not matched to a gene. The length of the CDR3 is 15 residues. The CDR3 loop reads CASSLDGTGDGAQYF. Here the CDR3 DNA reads TGTGCCAGCAGCTTAGATGGGACAGGGGATGGAGCCCAGTACTTC.

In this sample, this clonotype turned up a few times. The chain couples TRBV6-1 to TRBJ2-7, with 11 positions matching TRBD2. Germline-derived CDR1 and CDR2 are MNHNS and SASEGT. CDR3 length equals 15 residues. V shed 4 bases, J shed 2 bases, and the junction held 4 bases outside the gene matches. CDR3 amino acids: CASSGGTSGTYEQYF. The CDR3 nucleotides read TGTGCCAGCAGTGGGGGGACTAGCGGAACCTACGAGCAGTACTTC.